This T cell receptor (beta chain) was recovered during a study of T cell repertoires in cytomegalovirus infection. Study-wide results and limits: HLA-C-restricted CMV-specific TCR beta clonotypes prevailed in the ex vivo response.

The V end lost 6 bases, the J end lost 10 bases, and 19 bases lay between the germline ends. The CDR3 is made up of 14 amino acids. Germline assignment: CDR1 MNHNS and CDR2 SASEGT. In regard to this clonotype: No antigen is known for it.

Via MiXCR, TCRdb re-called the reads, giving one row per CDR3 protein. The sample has approximately 700,000 distinct CDR3 sequences, roughly 36% seen once. The TCR comes from a human donor in good health (CMV status not recorded). Some clones in this sample may be carry-over from other donors' samples. The V gene is TRBV6-1, the J gene TRBJ1-5, with D possibly matching TRBD1 (5 bases). The sequencing input was PBMCs. The chain's CDR3 is CASSEAPGGSPQHF. In DNA form, the CDR3 reads TGTGCCAGCAGCGAGGCTCCTGGGGGATCTCCCCAGCATTTT.